This passage covers 16 T cell receptor beta chains from one sample sequenced in a study of T cell changes during pregnancy in multiple sclerosis. Measured with immunoSEQ multiplex PCR; TCRdb has only the in-frame clones, and not every one. The table records about 42,000 clones, less than 90% of them present only once. The specimen comprised CD4+ T cells from peripheral blood mononuclear cells, sampled before pregnancy. These receptors were collected from a female donor with multiple sclerosis, enrolled in a pregnancy study.

The V call is TRBV7-8, the J call TRBJ1-4; the D is unclear. This CDR3 has 14 amino acids. Germline V gene data show CDR1 as SGHVS and CDR2 as FQNEAQ. V shed 4 bases and J shed 5 bases, with 11 bases lying between them. In nucleotides, the CDR3 is TGTGCCAGCAGCTATGGAGGGTGGAATGAAAAACTGTTTTTT. This translates into CASSYGGWNEKLFF.

This clone was observed a single time. V usage is TRBV7-9 and J usage is TRBJ1-1; D possibly corresponds to TRBD1 (6 bases). Germline CDR1 is SEHNR and CDR2 is FQNEAQ (reference sequence). Trimming removed 2 bases at V and 1 base at J, with 17 bases between. This CDR3 spans 17 amino acids. CDR3 DNA sequence: TGTGCCAGCAGCTTACGAACAGGGATGGAAGGGAACACTGAAGCTTTCTTT. This encodes CASSLRTGMEGNTEAFF.

V is TRBV6-6 and J is TRBJ1-1; 10 nucleotides line up with TRBD1. Looked up from germline, CDR1 is MNHNY and CDR2 is SVGAGI (reference sequence). This CDR3 region has 13 residues. After removal of 4 bases from V and 7 bases from J, the junction contained 3 bases not matched to a gene. The CDR3 DNA is TGTGCCAGCAGTTCGGGACAGGGGAATGAAGCTTTCTTT. It is translated as CASSSGQGNEAFF.

The rearrangement joins TRBV19 to TRBJ2-1; 7 nucleotides match TRBD2. CDR1 is LNHDA and CDR2 is SQIVND in the germline V gene (reference sequence). The CDR3 loop spans 16 amino acids. J was trimmed by 0 bases and V by 7 bases; bases with no gene match: 9. For the CDR3, the DNA is TGTGCCAGTACCCTAACTAGCGCCAGCTCCTACAATGAGCAGTTCTTC. Its translation is CASTLTSASSYNEQFF.

V is TRBV29-1 and J is TRBJ2-3; 13 bases are a match to TRBD2. Germline CDR1 and CDR2: SQVTM and ANQGSEA. This CDR3 comprises 13 residues. The trim removed 5 bases at V and 8 bases at J, leaving 4 bases unmatched. The CDR3 loop reads CSVPTSGGSTQYF. The DNA for the CDR3 is TGCAGCGTTCCGACTAGCGGGGGGTCTACGCAGTATTTT.

This rearrangement joins TRBV7-3 to TRBJ2-3, with D perhaps matching TRBD1 (5 bases). Between the trimmed V and J ends, which lost 6 bases and 4 bases, there was a span of 11 bases. There are 13 residues in the CDR3. The germline V gene has CDR1 SGHTA and CDR2 FQGTGA. The CDR3 coding sequence is TGTGCCAGCAGTTTTAAAGGGGCAGATACGCAGTATTTT. Residues: CASSFKGADTQYF.

The chain carries TRBV9 and TRBJ1-3; a weak D match, TRBD1 (6 bases). Germline lookup yields CDR1 SGDLS and CDR2 YYNGEE. CDR3 size: 17 residues. V lost 3 bases and J lost 0, with 16 bases in between. CDR3 DNA sequence: TGTGCCAGCAGCGGTGGACAGCGAAAGAGCTCTGGAAACACCATATATTTT. Translation gives CASSGGQRKSSGNTIYF.

The genes are TRBV7-9 and TRBJ2-3; 9 bases map to TRBD2. The ends lost 5 bases at V and 5 bases at J; junction bases unmatched: 8. Germline CDR1 is SEHNR and CDR2 is FQNEAQ (reference sequence). The CDR3 sequence is 15 residues long. The CDR3 loop is CASSPFAGGQDTQYF. As DNA, the CDR3 is TGTGCCAGCAGCCCCTTCGCGGGAGGGCAAGATACGCAGTATTTT.

This clone was detected many times. This chain links TRBV30 with TRBJ1-1; tentative D call: TRBD1 (6 bases). CDR3 size: 12 residues. Germline V gene data show CDR1 as GTSNPN and CDR2 as SVGIG (reference sequence). V gave up 5 bases and J gave up 4 bases, with 11 bases separating them. The CDR3 nucleotides are TGTGCCTGGCAAACAGGGCCCACTGAAGCTTTCTTT. Translating gives CAWQTGPTEAFF.

V is TRBV11-2 and J is TRBJ2-1, with 16 bases lining up with TRBD2. Germline-derived CDR1 and CDR2 are SGHAT and FQNNGV. Trimming took 4 bases from V and 6 from J; bases not matched to a gene: 6. There are 17 residues in the CDR3. The DNA of the CDR3 is TGTGCCAGCAGCTCAGGAGGGACTAGCGGGAGGGCCAATGAGCAGTTCTTC. This sequence encodes CASSSGGTSGRANEQFF.

This clone came up a few times. The chain couples TRBV27 to TRBJ2-7; TRBD1 matches 10 bases. This CDR3 is built from 15 residues. Losses at the gene ends were 5 bases for V and 2 bases for J; bases not matched to a gene: 6. Germline V gene data show CDR1 as MNHEY and CDR2 as SMNVEV (reference sequence). The CDR3 loop reads CASSPGTGATYEQYF. The CDR3 coding sequence is TGTGCCAGCAGTCCGGGGACAGGGGCCACCTACGAGCAGTACTTC.

The V call is TRBV19, the J call TRBJ2-1; 7 bases fit TRBD1. This CDR3 spans 15 amino acids. The V gene's germline CDR1 is LNHDA and CDR2 SQIVND (reference sequence). The V segment lost 2 bases and the J segment 1 base; nucleotides outside the gene matches: 2. CDR3 loop: CASSISTGSYNEQFF. For the CDR3, the DNA is TGTGCCAGTAGTATATCGACAGGGTCCTACAATGAGCAGTTCTTC.

The gene calls are TRBV30 and TRBJ2-1; a possible D gene is TRBD1 (5 bases). CDR1 GTSNPN and CDR2 SVGIG come from the germline V gene (reference sequence). V was shortened by 2 bases and J by 3 bases, with 11 bases between the two germline ends. This CDR3 spans 14 amino acids. The CDR3 here is CAWSPGHLYNEQFF. In DNA form, the CDR3 reads TGTGCCTGGAGTCCCGGACACCTCTACAATGAGCAGTTCTTC.

The CDR3 nucleotides read TGTGCCAGCAGCTTGGGGACGGGGACAGATACGCAGTATTTT. Translating gives CASSLGTGTDTQYF. The J gene is TRBJ2-3, the V gene TRBV5-8; TRBD2 is a possible D gene (5 bases). Germline V lookup: CDR1 SGHTS, CDR2 YDEGEE. Trimming took 0 bases from V and 3 from J, leaving 8 bases between them. The CDR3 is 14 amino acids.

The rearrangement uses TRBV9 and TRBJ1-5, with a tentative D call TRBD1 (5 bases). Germline assignment: CDR1 SGDLS and CDR2 YYNGEE. This CDR3 region has 15 residues. V shed 0 bases and J shed 3 bases, with 10 bases lying between them. The CDR3 here is CASSVGGDVNQPQHF. CDR3 nucleotides: TGTGCCAGCAGCGTAGGGGGGGACGTCAATCAGCCCCAGCATTTT.

V gene TRBV10-3 combines with J gene TRBJ2-1; a possible D gene is TRBD2 (5 bases). V dropped 0 bases and J dropped 6 bases, with 12 bases sitting between them. CDR1 is ENHRY, CDR2 SYGVKD, per germline. This CDR3 contains 15 residues. The CDR3 nucleotides are TGTGCCATCAGTGAGTCAAGGGAGTGGAGCAATGAGCAGTTCTTC. Its protein product is CAISESREWSNEQFF.